These 24 T cell receptor beta chains share one sample of origin, sequenced in a study of blood T cell repertoires in COVID-19. The data were produced by immunoSEQ multiplex PCR, yet TCRdb's version contains in-frame clones alone and is incomplete. The sample lists about 320,000 clones, roughly nine tenths seen once, with roughly 3.6% in the top ten. The sequencing sample was made of PBMCs or T cells enriched from blood (not recorded which). The receptors were sampled from a woman aged 25 to 39 who had been exposed to COVID-19.

This chain links TRBV6-6 with TRBJ1-2; the match to TRBD1 covers 7 bases. The CDR3 runs to 16 residues. Losses at the gene ends were 6 bases for V and 4 bases for J; bases not matched to a gene: 14. Per the germline V gene, CDR1 is MNHNY and CDR2 is SVGAGI (reference sequence). CDR3 residues: CASSPHQTGNGYGYTF. DNA for the CDR3: TGTGCCAGCAGCCCCCATCAGACAGGGAATGGCTATGGCTACACCTTC.

CDR3 sequence reads: CATSDAGGQSITDTQYF. The CDR3 nucleotides are TGTGCCACCAGTGACGCAGGGGGACAATCTATCACAGATACGCAGTATTTT. The rearrangement joins TRBV24-1 to TRBJ2-3; 7 bases map to TRBD1. Germline V gene lookup returns CDR1 KGHDR and CDR2 SFDVKD. The length of the CDR3 is 17 residues. V lost 4 bases, J lost 2 bases, and 11 bases stayed unmatched.

V and J are TRBV7-9 and TRBJ1-1, with 7 bases lining up with TRBD1. CDR3 length: 16 residues. CDR1 is SEHNR and CDR2 is FQNEAQ in the germline V gene (reference sequence). V dropped 5 bases and J dropped 4; count of bases not matched to a gene: 13. The CDR3: CASSPPRQGRGTEAFF. DNA for the CDR3: TGTGCCAGCAGCCCCCCCCGACAGGGACGGGGCACTGAAGCTTTCTTT. The whole variable domain, filled in from reference TRBV7-9 and TRBJ1-1, reads DTGVSQNPRHKITKRGQNVTFRCDPISEHNRLYWYRQTLGQGPEFLTYFQNEAQLEKSRLLSDRFSAERPKGSFSTLEIQRTEQGDSAMYLCASSPPRQGRGTEAFFGQGTRLTVV.

The chain uses TRBV7-9 and TRBJ2-3, with D perhaps TRBD2 (5 bases). Germline V gene lookup returns CDR1 SEHNR and CDR2 FQNEAQ (reference sequence). With 5 bases removed from V and 5 bases from J, the gap between germline ends came to 11 bases. This CDR3 spans 13 amino acids. CDR3 sequence reads: CASSPEVQDTQYF. CDR3 sequence (DNA): TGTGCCAGCAGCCCGGAGGTCCAAGATACGCAGTATTTT.

This clone was detected only once. The rearrangement joins TRBV28 to TRBJ2-5, with D uncertain. The ends were cut back, 7 bases at V and 5 bases at J, with 23 bases in the middle. The CDR3 length is 16 residues. Looked up from germline, CDR1 is MDHEN and CDR2 is SYDVKM. The CDR3 DNA reads TGTGCCAGCACTTCAGGTCAGGCATCTTTTGCGGAGACCCAGTACTTC. It specifies CASTSGQASFAETQYF.

The chain joins TRBV7-9 to TRBJ1-4; D is unclear. Germline V gene lookup returns CDR1 SEHNR and CDR2 FQNEAQ (reference sequence). V lost 1 base and J lost 0, with 9 bases in between. This CDR3 contains 16 residues. CDR3 in DNA: TGTGCCAGCAGCTTAGGAGGTGCGACAACTAATGAAAAACTGTTTTTT. Its translation: CASSLGGATTNEKLFF.

The CDR3: CASSQDLQGAISYGYTF. The CDR3 DNA reads as TGTGCCAGTAGTCAAGATCTCCAGGGGGCGATCAGCTATGGCTACACCTTC. This chain connects TRBV19 to TRBJ1-2, with 8 nucleotides matching TRBD1. CDR3 length: 17 residues. Germline V CDR1 and CDR2: LNHDA, SQIVND (reference sequence). V shed 5 bases and J 4 bases; nucleotides not matched to a gene: 15.

The genes are TRBV7-8 and TRBJ1-4; D gene ambiguous. The length of the CDR3 is 17 residues. Germline CDR1 reads SGHVS; CDR2 reads FQNEAQ. Trimming took off 5 bases at V and 4 bases at J, with 20 bases between the two ends. The CDR3 spells CASSIGRTRRDNEKLFF. Written as DNA, the CDR3 is TGTGCCAGCAGCATAGGCCGTACCAGGCGGGATAATGAAAAACTGTTTTTT.

This chain connects TRBV5-1 to TRBJ2-3; perhaps TRBD1 as D (5 bases). The length of the CDR3 is 14 residues. V shed 5 bases and J shed 3 bases, with 13 bases lying between them. Germline lookup yields CDR1 SGHRS and CDR2 YFSETQ. CDR3 bases: TGCGCCAGCAGTGGCAGGGTTTCAACAGATACGCAGTATTTT. It codes for CASSGRVSTDTQYF.

This clone was detected only once. As DNA, the CDR3 is TGTGCCAGCAGCTTAGCGCTGTGGCTACAGGGGGCATATGGCTACACCTTC. Translation: CASSLALWLQGAYGYTF. The J gene is TRBJ1-2, the V gene TRBV7-2, with TRBD1 matching 9 bases. The CDR3 runs to 17 residues. The germline gives CDR1 SGHTA, CDR2 FQGNSA. Unmatched junction bases numbered 10, after V lost 0 bases and J lost 5 bases.

This clone was seen just once. This chain's CDR3 is CASRKHPQGLNTEAFF. CDR3 sequence (DNA): TGTGCCAGCAGGAAACACCCCCAGGGCCTGAACACTGAAGCTTTCTTT. This chain uses TRBV2 with TRBJ1-1, with TRBD1 as a possible D gene (5 bases). Trimming took off 6 bases at V and 0 bases at J, with 17 bases between the two ends. Germline V gene sequence: CDR1 SNHLY, CDR2 FYNNEI. The CDR3 contains 16 residues.

The chain is built from TRBV7-2 and TRBJ1-5, with 9 positions matching TRBD1. The germline V gene encodes CDR1 SGHTA and CDR2 FQGNSA. V lost 5 bases to trimming and J lost 8 bases; unmatched junction nucleotides: 10. CDR3 length equals 15 residues. The CDR3, as DNA: TGTGCCAGCAGCCCCCCCGGGACAGGGATAGAGCCCCAGCATTTT. It yields the protein CASSPPGTGIEPQHF.

This clone was seen once. The V call is TRBV4-1, the J call TRBJ2-3, with D possibly being TRBD2 (5 bases). Germline V gene lookup returns CDR1 MGHRA and CDR2 YSYEKL. This CDR3 comprises 16 residues. Trimming left V 2 bases short and J 7 bases short, with 19 bases between. CDR3 nucleotides: TGCGCCAGCAGCCAAACCCCCGGGATCCTGGCTAATACGCAGTATTTT. Its protein is CASSQTPGILANTQYF.

The V call is TRBV3-1 (or the pseudogene TRBV3-2), the J call TRBJ1-3, with a weak D call TRBD1 (5 bases). Trimming removed 1 base at V and 2 bases at J, with 12 bases between. Germline CDR1 is LGHDT and CDR2 is YNNKEL (reference sequence). The CDR3 sequence is 16 residues long. The CDR3 coding sequence is TGTGCCAGCAGCCAAGCTGTCAGGGTTCCTGGAAACACCATATATTTT. It yields the protein CASSQAVRVPGNTIYF.

The genes are TRBV27 and TRBJ2-7; 9 bases match TRBD1. Unmatched junction bases numbered 4, after V lost 6 bases and J lost 10 bases. CDR1 and CDR2 (germline): MNHEY, SMNVEV (reference sequence). The CDR3 loop spans 11 amino acids. CDR3 in DNA: TGTGCCAGCAGCACAGGGGGCGAACAGTACTTC. Its translation: CASSTGGEQYF.

The chain uses TRBV5-6 and TRBJ1-2; 7 bases fit TRBD1. V trimming: 0 bases; J trimming: 2 bases; junction bases outside the gene matches: 4. CDR1 and CDR2 from the germline V gene are SGHDT and YYEEEE. CDR3 size: 15 residues. Written as DNA, the CDR3 is TGTGCCAGCAGCTTGGACGACAGGGTAAACTATGGCTACACCTTC. It encodes CASSLDDRVNYGYTF.

The chain carries TRBV4-2 and TRBJ1-1, with D possibly being TRBD1 (5 bases). The CDR3 extends over 15 amino acids. The V gene's germline CDR1 is LGHNA and CDR2 YNFKEQ. The ends were cut back, 1 base at V and 0 bases at J, with 9 bases in the middle. The CDR3 region is CASSQVRAMNTEAFF. The CDR3 DNA follows: TGTGCCAGCAGCCAAGTCAGGGCAATGAACACTGAAGCTTTCTTT.

The chain combines TRBV7-6 with TRBJ2-6, with D maybe TRBD1 (6 bases). The germline V gene has CDR1 SGHVS and CDR2 FNYEAQ. The CDR3 sequence is 17 residues long. Trimming pared 5 bases from V and 6 bases from J, leaving 20 bases between. CDR3 region: CASSPRTVVKEANVLTF. The DNA for the CDR3 is TGTGCCAGCAGCCCCAGGACAGTGGTGAAAGAGGCCAACGTCCTGACTTTC.

In its sample, this clone was seen once. The chain joins TRBV19 to TRBJ2-2; no definite D call. The germline V gene encodes CDR1 LNHDA and CDR2 SQIVND (reference sequence). The CDR3 is 12 amino acids. Between the trimmed V and J ends, which lost 9 bases and 6 bases, there was a span of 11 bases. As DNA, the CDR3 is TGTGCCAGCGGGTCCTACCCCGGGGAGCTGTTTTTT. This encodes CASGSYPGELFF.

This chain links TRBV5-6 with TRBJ1-4, with TRBD1 as a possible D gene (5 bases). Germline V CDR1 and CDR2: SGHDT, YYEEEE. The germline V and J ends were trimmed by 5 bases and 0 bases, with 20 bases remaining between them. The CDR3 contains 18 residues. The CDR3 DNA reads as TGTGCCAGCAGTCGGGACGGGGACTATCCTGCAACTAATGAAAAACTGTTTTTT. Translating gives CASSRDGDYPATNEKLFF.

This sequence joins TRBV3-1 (or the pseudogene TRBV3-2) and TRBJ2-5; 8 bases map to TRBD1. Germline CDR1 is LGHDT and CDR2 is YNNKEL (reference sequence). The V and J ends lost 4 bases and 0 bases, in that order; junction bases with no gene match: 10. The CDR3 consists of 17 residues. The CDR3 reads CASSPPPDRDYQETQYF. The CDR3 DNA reads TGTGCCAGCAGCCCACCCCCGGACAGGGATTACCAAGAGACCCAGTACTTC.

This chain joins TRBV27 and TRBJ1-2; no definite D call. Trimming shortened V by 3 bases and J by 8 bases, and 13 bases separated the two germline ends. Germline CDR1 MNHEY, CDR2 SMNVEV (reference sequence). CDR3 length equals 13 residues. CDR3 sequence reads: CASSFRQAGGYTF. The CDR3 nucleotides read TGTGCCAGCAGTTTCAGGCAGGCTGGAGGCTACACCTTC.

V usage is TRBV10-3 and J usage is TRBJ1-1; 9 bases are shared with TRBD1. Germline CDR1 reads ENHRY; CDR2 reads SYGVKD. The CDR3 runs to 14 residues. J was trimmed by 4 bases and V by 7 bases; bases with no gene match: 7. The CDR3 bases are TGTGCCATCAAACCACAGGGGGCCACCACTGAAGCTTTCTTT. Amino acid sequence: CAIKPQGATTEAFF.

The V call is TRBV13, the J call TRBJ1-2, with 8 bases lining up with TRBD1. CDR1 and CDR2 from the germline V gene are PRHDT and FYEKMQ (reference sequence). V trimming: 5 bases; J trimming: 1 base; junction bases outside the gene matches: 9. CDR3 size: 16 residues. The CDR3 spells CASSLSDRVGNYGYTF. The CDR3 bases are TGTGCCAGCAGCCTTTCGGACAGGGTCGGTAACTATGGCTACACCTTC.